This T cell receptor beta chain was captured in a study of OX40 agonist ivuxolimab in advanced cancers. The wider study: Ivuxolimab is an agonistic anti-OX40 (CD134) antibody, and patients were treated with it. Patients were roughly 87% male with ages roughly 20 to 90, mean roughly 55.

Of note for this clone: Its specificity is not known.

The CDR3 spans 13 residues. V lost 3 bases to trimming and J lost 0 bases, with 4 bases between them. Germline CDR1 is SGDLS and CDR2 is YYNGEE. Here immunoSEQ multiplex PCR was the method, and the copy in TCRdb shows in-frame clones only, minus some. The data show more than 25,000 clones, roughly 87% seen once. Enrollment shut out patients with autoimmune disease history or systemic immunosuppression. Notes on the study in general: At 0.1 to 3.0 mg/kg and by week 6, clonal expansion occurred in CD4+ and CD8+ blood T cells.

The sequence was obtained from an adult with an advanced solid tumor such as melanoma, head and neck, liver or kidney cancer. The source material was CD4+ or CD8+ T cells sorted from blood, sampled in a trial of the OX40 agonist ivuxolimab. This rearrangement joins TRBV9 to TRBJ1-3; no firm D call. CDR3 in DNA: TGTGCCAGCAGCGATAGCTCTGGAAACACCATATATTTT. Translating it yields CASSDSSGNTIYF.